This TCR beta chain was found in a study of cytomegalovirus exposure and HLA in healthy donors. Those who donated were healthy bone marrow donors. Trimming cost V 0 bases and J 7 bases, with 13 bases left between them. The CDR3 contains 15 residues. Germline V gives CDR1 SGHDN, CDR2 FVKESK. PCR was performed using 60 Vbeta and 13 Jbeta primers. Sequenced by immunoSEQ multiplex PCR; TCRdb stores in-frame clones only, minus some. The data contain fewer than 150,000 clones, 60% to 85% of them singletons. V and J are TRBV14 and TRBJ1-5; no firm D call. The sample comprised PBMCs. The clonotype originates from a man younger than 35 in good health and CMV-seronegative. CDR3 bases: TGTGCCAGCAGCCAAGATCCCCGGGGTTTCCAGCCCCAGCATTTT. It codes for CASSQDPRGFQPQHF.